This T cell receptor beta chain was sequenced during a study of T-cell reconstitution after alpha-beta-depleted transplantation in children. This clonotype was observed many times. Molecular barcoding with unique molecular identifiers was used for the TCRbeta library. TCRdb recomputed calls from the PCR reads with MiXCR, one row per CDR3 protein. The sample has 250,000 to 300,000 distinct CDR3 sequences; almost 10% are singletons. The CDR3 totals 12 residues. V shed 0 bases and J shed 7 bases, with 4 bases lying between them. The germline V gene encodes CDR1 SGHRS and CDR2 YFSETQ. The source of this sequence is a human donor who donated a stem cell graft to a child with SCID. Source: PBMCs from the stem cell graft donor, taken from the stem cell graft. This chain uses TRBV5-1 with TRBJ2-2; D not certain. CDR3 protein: CASSLEGGELFF. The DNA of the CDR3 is TGCGCCAGCAGCTTGGAGGGCGGGGAGCTGTTTTTT.